Reported below is one T cell receptor beta chain. Sample-barcoded 5' priming and a J-beta primer mix drove a second PCR of about 6 to 12 cycles. TCRdb reprocessed the 5' RACE reads with MiXCR, giving one entry per CDR3 protein. The sample yields about 1,400,000 distinct CDR3 sequences, around 39% seen once. Extraction of total RNA produced a minimum of 5 micrograms from each sample. This record belongs to a study of blood T cells in healthy people across ages. Germline V gene sequence: CDR1 MNHEY, CDR2 SMNVEV (reference sequence). The CDR3 consists of 14 residues. The V and J ends lost 6 bases and 5 bases respectively, with 15 bases between them.

Sequencing was carried out using blood. This clonotype originated in a woman younger than 30 in good health. The genes are TRBV27 and TRBJ2-3; D might be TRBD1 or TRBD2, each matching 5 bases. The chain's CDR3 is CASRYGATGDTQYF. The CDR3 DNA sequence: TGTGCCAGCAGGTACGGGGCCACTGGAGATACGCAGTATTTT.